Listed here is a single T cell receptor beta chain. Per the germline V gene, CDR1 is SGHAT and CDR2 is FQNNGV. With 1 base removed from V and 2 bases from J, the gap between germline ends came to 9 bases. This CDR3 has 14 amino acids. The record originates from a study of OX40 agonist ivuxolimab in advanced cancers. The wider study: Anti-PD-1, anti-PD-L1 or anti-CTLA-4 therapy given earlier was allowed, and about 38% had some. Partial response was recorded in three patients: one hepatocellular carcinoma and two cutaneous melanoma cases.

Libraries were prepared by immunoSEQ multiplex PCR; TCRdb keeps only in-frame clonotypes and omits some of them. This table holds 45,000 to 50,000 clones, 89% found once. V is TRBV11-2 and J is TRBJ2-7; D not resolved. This clonotype was sampled from an adult with an advanced solid tumor such as melanoma, head and neck, liver or kidney cancer. Sequenced here: CD4+ or CD8+ T cells sorted from blood, sampled in a trial of the OX40 agonist ivuxolimab. CDR3 in DNA: TGTGCCAGCAGCTTAGTCTACGCCGCCTACGAGCAGTACTTC. Translating gives CASSLVYAAYEQYF. The full variable domain, with the rest looked up from reference TRBV11-2 and TRBJ2-7, is EAGVAQSPRYKIIEKRQSVAFWCNPISGHATLYWYQQILGQGPKLLIQFQNNGVVDDSQLPKDRFSAERLKGVDSTLKIQPAKLEDSAVYLCASSLVYAAYEQYFGPGTRLTVT.